The present T cell receptor (beta chain) was sequenced within a study of identical twins. Study findings and constraints: Memory repertoires showed no such pattern, whereas abundant cord blood beta clonotypes carried fewer insertions.

Germline assignment: CDR1 SGHVS and CDR2 FQNEAQ. The V segment lost 1 base and the J segment 7 bases; nucleotides outside the gene matches: 7. The CDR3 consists of 16 residues. About this clonotype: Its antigen remains unidentified.

Template switching added a universal primer binding site, and final cDNA carried unique molecular identifiers. TCRdb recomputed calls from the 5' RACE reads with MiXCR, one row per CDR3 protein. The table has 700,000 to 950,000 distinct CDR3 sequences, 12% seen once. This sample also appeared in a second study, on yellow fever vaccine responses in identical twins. That publication notes: Twins' T cell vaccine responses reportedly looked partly convergent, partly personalized.

The chain uses TRBV7-8 and TRBJ2-1, with TRBD1 identical over 10 bases. Sequenced: PBMCs. The receptor comes from a woman under 30 in good health. In nucleotides, the CDR3 is TGTGCCAGCAGCTTAGGCAGACAGGGGGCGTCAAATGAGCAGTTCTTC. Translated, it gives CASSLGRQGASNEQFF.